These T cell receptor beta chains were read from a single sample in a study of vaccination effects on CD4 cells after COVID-19. These receptors' targets are unknown. Libraries were prepared by immunoSEQ multiplex PCR; TCRdb keeps only in-frame clonotypes and omits some of them. The sample lists roughly 54,000 clones, about 77% seen once, with around 5.5% in the top ten. Here the sequenced sample was CD4+ T cells from PBMCs cultured with HIV peptides, taken before COVID-19 vaccination. These receptors all come from a human donor who had a prior SARS-CoV-2 infection. CDR3s include the opening cysteine and the closing phenylalanine or tryptophan. The order of the fields is D gene, J gene, V gene, clone size, CDR3 DNA, CDR3 protein. D genes are given only for firm matches. The size of a clone is reported for some rows only, either as once, few or many, or as a class for expanded clones.

D gene: TRBD1; J gene: TRBJ1-6; V gene: TRBV28; clone size: once; CDR3 DNA: TGTGCCAGCCTAGTGGGACAGGAGAATTCACCCCTCCACTTT; CDR3 protein: CASLVGQENSPLHF
D gene: .; J gene: TRBJ2-4; V gene: TRBV5-7; clone size: .; CDR3 DNA: TGTGCCAGCAGCTTTGAACGGGACGGAAAAAACATTCAGTACTTC; CDR3 protein: CASSFERDGKNIQYF
D gene: .; J gene: TRBJ2-7; V gene: TRBV12-3/TRBV12-4; clone size: .; CDR3 DNA: TGTGCCAGCGGAAGGCGGAGCTCCTACGAGCAGTACTTC; CDR3 protein: CASGRRSSYEQYF
D gene: .; J gene: TRBJ2-5; V gene: TRBV7-9; clone size: few; CDR3 DNA: TGTGCCAGCAACAGGGCATCAGAGACCCAGTACTTC; CDR3 protein: CASNRASETQYF
D gene: .; J gene: TRBJ2-1; V gene: TRBV6-2/TRBV6-3; clone size: .; CDR3 DNA: TGTGCCAGCAGTCACAACCGACCCTCCTACAATGAGCAGTTCTTC; CDR3 protein: CASSHNRPSYNEQFF
D gene: .; J gene: TRBJ2-2; V gene: TRBV12-3/TRBV12-4; clone size: .; CDR3 DNA: TGTGCCAGCAGTTTAGGGGTCGGTGAGCTGTTTTTT; CDR3 protein: CASSLGVGELFF
D gene: TRBD2; J gene: TRBJ2-2; V gene: TRBV7-2; clone size: .; CDR3 DNA: TGTGCCAGCAGCTTATTTGGGACTAGCGATTCCGGGGAGCTGTTTTTT; CDR3 protein: CASSLFGTSDSGELFF
D gene: .; J gene: TRBJ2-1; V gene: TRBV18; clone size: .; CDR3 DNA: TGTGCCAGCTCACCCTCGGGGGTTCGGTTAAATGAGCAGTTCTTC; CDR3 protein: CASSPSGVRLNEQFF
D gene: .; J gene: TRBJ1-1; V gene: TRBV5-1; clone size: .; CDR3 DNA: TGCGCCAGCAGCACCCAACAGGGCATGAACACTGAAGCTTTCTTT; CDR3 protein: CASSTQQGMNTEAFF
D gene: .; J gene: TRBJ1-1; V gene: TRBV24-1; clone size: .; CDR3 DNA: TGTGCCACCAGTGCCGAGGGGGGTAGCCCTCTGAACACTGAAGCTTTCTTT; CDR3 protein: CATSAEGGSPLNTEAFF
D gene: .; J gene: TRBJ2-1; V gene: TRBV4-2; clone size: .; CDR3 DNA: TGTGCCAGTGGCGAACACGGGACCAGCTCCTACAATGAGCAGTTCTTC; CDR3 protein: CASGEHGTSSYNEQFF
D gene: TRBD2; J gene: TRBJ2-7; V gene: TRBV2; clone size: .; CDR3 DNA: TGTGCCAGCAGGAGGGTAGCGGGGGTGTACGAGCAGTACTTC; CDR3 protein: CASRRVAGVYEQYF
D gene: TRBD2; J gene: TRBJ2-6; V gene: TRBV4-2; clone size: .; CDR3 DNA: TGTGCCAGCAGCCAAAGAGAAGTTGGGACTAGCACTGGGGCCAACGTCCTGACTTTC; CDR3 protein: CASSQREVGTSTGANVLTF
D gene: .; J gene: TRBJ2-7; V gene: TRBV4-2; clone size: once; CDR3 DNA: TGTGCCAGCAGCCAAGAGGTCCTAGCGTACGAGCAGTACTTC; CDR3 protein: CASSQEVLAYEQYF
D gene: .; J gene: TRBJ2-1; V gene: TRBV5-5; clone size: .; CDR3 DNA: TGTGCCAGCAGCTCTTGGGAAACTGACTTCAATGAGCAGTTCTTC; CDR3 protein: CASSSWETDFNEQFF
D gene: .; J gene: TRBJ1-2; V gene: TRBV12-3/TRBV12-4; clone size: .; CDR3 DNA: TGTGCCAGCTTCGCTGACAGCTACTATGGCTACACCTTC; CDR3 protein: CASFADSYYGYTF
D gene: .; J gene: TRBJ1-1; V gene: TRBV5-1; clone size: .; CDR3 DNA: TGCGCCAGCAGCTTATCCGGACAGCCTCACACTGAAGCTTTCTTT; CDR3 protein: CASSLSGQPHTEAFF
D gene: TRBD1; J gene: TRBJ1-1; V gene: TRBV2; clone size: .; CDR3 DNA: TGTGCCAGCAGTATGACAGGGGGCTCCACTGAAGCTTTCTTT; CDR3 protein: CASSMTGGSTEAFF
D gene: .; J gene: TRBJ1-1; V gene: TRBV7-9; clone size: .; CDR3 DNA: TGTGCCAGCAGCTTGCCAGGAGGTGACACTGAAGCTTTCTTT; CDR3 protein: CASSLPGGDTEAFF
D gene: TRBD2; J gene: TRBJ2-2; V gene: TRBV19; clone size: .; CDR3 DNA: TGTGCCAGCCAGCGGGAGGGCCCGATCACCGGGGAGCTGTTTTTT; CDR3 protein: CASQREGPITGELFF
D gene: TRBD1; J gene: TRBJ1-2; V gene: TRBV19; clone size: .; CDR3 DNA: TGTGCCAGTAGTATAGTTGGCAGGGGGCCCGGTGGCTACACCTTC; CDR3 protein: CASSIVGRGPGGYTF
D gene: TRBD2; J gene: TRBJ2-3; V gene: TRBV18; clone size: .; CDR3 DNA: TGTGCCAGCTCGCTGCTAGCGGGAGGTATGACAGATACGCAGTATTTT; CDR3 protein: CASSLLAGGMTDTQYF
D gene: .; J gene: TRBJ1-2; V gene: TRBV11-2; clone size: .; CDR3 DNA: TGTGCCAGCACCAGACTGCGAGGGGCAGGTGGCTACACCTTC; CDR3 protein: CASTRLRGAGGYTF
D gene: TRBD2; J gene: TRBJ2-3; V gene: TRBV14; clone size: .; CDR3 DNA: TGTGCCAGCAGCCAATGGAGGATAGAAACTAGCGGGAGGGCCGGAGATACGCAGTATTTT; CDR3 protein: CASSQWRIETSGRAGDTQYF
D gene: .; J gene: TRBJ2-5; V gene: TRBV20-1; clone size: .; CDR3 DNA: TGCAGTGCTAGTAACCCTAGTGTGGACCAAGAGACCCAGTACTTC; CDR3 protein: CSASNPSVDQETQYF
D gene: .; J gene: TRBJ2-2; V gene: TRBV2; clone size: .; CDR3 DNA: TGTGCCAGCAGTGAAGCCAAGCGGCCAAGGTCCGGGGAGCTGTTTTTT; CDR3 protein: CASSEAKRPRSGELFF
D gene: TRBD2; J gene: TRBJ2-1; V gene: TRBV7-3; clone size: .; CDR3 DNA: TGTGCCAGCAGCTATCTAGCGGGAGGGCCGTATGAGCAGTTCTTC; CDR3 protein: CASSYLAGGPYEQFF
D gene: .; J gene: TRBJ1-4; V gene: TRBV29-1; clone size: .; CDR3 DNA: TGCAGCGTTGGGACGAATAATGAAAAACTGTTTTTT; CDR3 protein: CSVGTNNEKLFF
D gene: .; J gene: TRBJ1-3; V gene: TRBV10-3; clone size: .; CDR3 DNA: TGTGCCATCAGTGAGTCCGGGACGGCGAGCTCTGGAAACACCATATATTTT; CDR3 protein: CAISESGTASSGNTIYF
D gene: TRBD2; J gene: TRBJ2-3; V gene: TRBV6-2/TRBV6-3; clone size: few; CDR3 DNA: TGTGCCAGCAGTTACGGGTTACTAGCGGGAGCGGGTACGCAGTATTTT; CDR3 protein: CASSYGLLAGAGTQYF
D gene: .; J gene: TRBJ2-7; V gene: TRBV4-3; clone size: .; CDR3 DNA: TGCGCCAGCAGCCAAGCCTCAGGACAGTTCTACGAGCAGTACTTC; CDR3 protein: CASSQASGQFYEQYF
D gene: .; J gene: TRBJ2-3; V gene: TRBV7-8; clone size: .; CDR3 DNA: TGTGCCAGCAGCTTAGCTCGTCGGGCAGTGGATACGCAGTATTTT; CDR3 protein: CASSLARRAVDTQYF
D gene: TRBD1; J gene: TRBJ1-1; V gene: TRBV19; clone size: .; CDR3 DNA: TGTGCCAGTAAAGGAGGACCGGGACAGGGACACACTGAAGCTTTCTTT; CDR3 protein: CASKGGPGQGHTEAFF
D gene: TRBD1; J gene: TRBJ1-1; V gene: TRBV7-8; clone size: .; CDR3 DNA: TGTGCCAGCAGCTTAGTGGCGGGACAGGGGTTGCCTGAAGCTTTCTTT; CDR3 protein: CASSLVAGQGLPEAFF
D gene: TRBD1; J gene: TRBJ2-5; V gene: TRBV4-1; clone size: .; CDR3 DNA: TGCGCCAGCAGCCAAAGACAGGGGGCCTACCAAGAGACCCAGTACTTC; CDR3 protein: CASSQRQGAYQETQYF
D gene: TRBD1; J gene: TRBJ1-6; V gene: TRBV6-5; clone size: .; CDR3 DNA: TGTGCCACCACGGACAGGGTTTCACCCCTCCACTTT; CDR3 protein: CATTDRVSPLHF
D gene: .; J gene: TRBJ1-5; V gene: TRBV3-1/TRBV3-2; clone size: .; CDR3 DNA: TGTGCCAGCAGCCAAGCGGGAACGGGGGGGCCCCAGCATTTT; CDR3 protein: CASSQAGTGGPQHF
D gene: TRBD2; J gene: TRBJ2-5; V gene: TRBV12-3/TRBV12-4; clone size: .; CDR3 DNA: TGTGCCAGCAGTTCTAGCGGGCGAACGTACTTC; CDR3 protein: CASSSSGRTYF